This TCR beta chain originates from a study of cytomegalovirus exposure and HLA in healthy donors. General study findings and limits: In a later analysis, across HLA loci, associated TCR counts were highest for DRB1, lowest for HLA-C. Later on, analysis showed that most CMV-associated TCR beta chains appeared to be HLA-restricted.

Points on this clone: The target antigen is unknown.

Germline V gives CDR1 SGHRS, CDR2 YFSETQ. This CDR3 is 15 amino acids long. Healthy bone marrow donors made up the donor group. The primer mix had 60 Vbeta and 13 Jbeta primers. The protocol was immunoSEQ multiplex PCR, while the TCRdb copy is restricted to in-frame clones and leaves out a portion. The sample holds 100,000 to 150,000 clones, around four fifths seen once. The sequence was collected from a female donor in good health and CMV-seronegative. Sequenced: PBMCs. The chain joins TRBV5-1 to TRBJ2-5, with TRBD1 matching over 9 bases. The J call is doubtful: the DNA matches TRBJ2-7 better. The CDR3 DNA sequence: TGCGCCAGCAGTCGGGCCGGGACAGGGATCTACGAGCAGTACTTC. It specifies CASSRAGTGIYEQYF.